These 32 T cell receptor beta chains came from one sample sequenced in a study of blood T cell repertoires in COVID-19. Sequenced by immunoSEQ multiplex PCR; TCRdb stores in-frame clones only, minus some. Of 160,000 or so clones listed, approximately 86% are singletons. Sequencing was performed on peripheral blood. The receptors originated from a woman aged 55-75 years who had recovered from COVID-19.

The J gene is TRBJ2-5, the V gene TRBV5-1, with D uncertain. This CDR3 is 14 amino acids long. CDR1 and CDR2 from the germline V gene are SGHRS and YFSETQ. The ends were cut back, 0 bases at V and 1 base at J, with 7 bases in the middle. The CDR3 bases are TGCGCCAGCAGCTTGGTTTCCAGCCAAGAGACCCAGTACTTC. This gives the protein CASSLVSSQETQYF.

The chain's CDR3 is CAWNTGYNEQFF. DNA for the CDR3: TGTGCCTGGAATACAGGCTACAATGAGCAGTTCTTC. The chain combines TRBV30 with TRBJ2-1; D possibly corresponds to TRBD1 (5 bases). Germline V CDR1 and CDR2: GTSNPN, SVGIG (reference sequence). Trimming cost V 4 bases and J 3 bases, with 7 bases left between them. CDR3 size: 12 residues.

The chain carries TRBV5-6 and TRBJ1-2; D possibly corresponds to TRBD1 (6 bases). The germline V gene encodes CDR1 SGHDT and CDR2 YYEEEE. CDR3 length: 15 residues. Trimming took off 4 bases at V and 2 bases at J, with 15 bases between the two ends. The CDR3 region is CASSPGLTGNYGYTF. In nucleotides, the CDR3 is TGTGCCAGCAGCCCAGGACTTACAGGGAACTATGGCTACACCTTC.

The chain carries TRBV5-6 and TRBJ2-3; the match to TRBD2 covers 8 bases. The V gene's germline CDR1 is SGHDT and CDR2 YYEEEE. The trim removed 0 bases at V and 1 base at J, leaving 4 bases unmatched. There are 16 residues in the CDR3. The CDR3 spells CASSLAVRGGTDTQYF. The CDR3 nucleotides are TGTGCCAGCAGCTTGGCCGTGCGGGGGGGCACAGATACGCAGTATTTT.

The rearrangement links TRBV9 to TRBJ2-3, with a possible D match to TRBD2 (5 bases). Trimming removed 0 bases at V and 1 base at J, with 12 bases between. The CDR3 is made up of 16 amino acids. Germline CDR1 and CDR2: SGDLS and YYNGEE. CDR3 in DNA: TGTGCCAGCAGCGTAGGAGCGGCACCGGGCACAGATACGCAGTATTTT. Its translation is CASSVGAAPGTDTQYF.

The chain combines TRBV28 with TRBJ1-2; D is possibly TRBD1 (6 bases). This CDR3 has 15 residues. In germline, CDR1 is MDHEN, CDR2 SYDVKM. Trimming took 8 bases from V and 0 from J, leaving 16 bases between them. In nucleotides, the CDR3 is TGTGCCAGCGCTTACGTGACAGGTTCTAACTATGGCTACACCTTC. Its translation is CASAYVTGSNYGYTF.

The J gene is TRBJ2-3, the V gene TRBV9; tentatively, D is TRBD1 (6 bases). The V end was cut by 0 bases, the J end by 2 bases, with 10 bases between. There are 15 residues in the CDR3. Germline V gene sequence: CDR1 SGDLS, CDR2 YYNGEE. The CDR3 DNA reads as TGTGCCAGCAGCGTAGATTGGACAGTCACAGATACGCAGTATTTT. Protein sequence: CASSVDWTVTDTQYF.

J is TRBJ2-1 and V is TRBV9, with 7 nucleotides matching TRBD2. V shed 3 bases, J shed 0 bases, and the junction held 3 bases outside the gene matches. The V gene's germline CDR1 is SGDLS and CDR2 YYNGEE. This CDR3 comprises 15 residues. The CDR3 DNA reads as TGTGCCAGCAGCGAGAGCGGGGCCTCCTACAATGAGCAGTTCTTC. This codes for CASSESGASYNEQFF.

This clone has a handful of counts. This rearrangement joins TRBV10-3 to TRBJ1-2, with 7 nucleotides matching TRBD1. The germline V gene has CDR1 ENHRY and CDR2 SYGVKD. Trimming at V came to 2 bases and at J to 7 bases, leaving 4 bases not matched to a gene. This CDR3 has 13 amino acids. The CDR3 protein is CAISEAQGGGYTF. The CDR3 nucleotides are TGTGCCATCAGTGAGGCCCAGGGGGGTGGCTACACCTTC.

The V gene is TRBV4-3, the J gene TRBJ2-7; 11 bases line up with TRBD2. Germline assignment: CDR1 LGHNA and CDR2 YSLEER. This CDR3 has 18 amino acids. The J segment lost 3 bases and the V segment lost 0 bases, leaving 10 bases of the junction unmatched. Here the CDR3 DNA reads TGCGCCAGCAGCCAAGATTGGGTTGTAGCGGGGGGGATCTACGAGCAGTACTTC. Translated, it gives CASSQDWVVAGGIYEQYF.

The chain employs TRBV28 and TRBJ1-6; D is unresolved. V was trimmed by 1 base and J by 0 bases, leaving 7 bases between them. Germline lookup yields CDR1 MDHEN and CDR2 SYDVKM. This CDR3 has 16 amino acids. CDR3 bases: TGTGCCAGCAGTTTATTTTCCAGCTCCTATAATTCACCCCTCCACTTT. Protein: CASSLFSSSYNSPLHF. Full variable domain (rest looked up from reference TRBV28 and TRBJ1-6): DVKVTQSSRYLVKRTGEKVFLECVQDMDHENMFWYRQDPGLGLRLIYFSYDVKMKEKGDIPEGYSVSREKKERFSLILESASTNQTSMYLCASSLFSSSYNSPLHFGNGTRLTVT.

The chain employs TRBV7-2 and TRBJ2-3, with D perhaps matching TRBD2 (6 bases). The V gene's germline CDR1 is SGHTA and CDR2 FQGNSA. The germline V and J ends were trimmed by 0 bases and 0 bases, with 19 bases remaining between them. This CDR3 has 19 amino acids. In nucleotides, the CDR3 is TGTGCCAGCAGCTTAGCAACTGCGGGGCGGCCCTTTAGCACAGATACGCAGTATTTT. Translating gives CASSLATAGRPFSTDTQYF.

For the CDR3, the DNA is TGTGCCAGCAGCACTGGACAGGGGAGCTATGGCTACACCTTC. Residues: CASSTGQGSYGYTF. The V and J genes are TRBV7-8 and TRBJ1-2; TRBD1 aligns across 9 bases. The CDR3 consists of 14 residues. Germline loops: CDR1 SGHVS, CDR2 FQNEAQ. The trim removed 5 bases at V and 4 bases at J, leaving 5 bases unmatched. Full variable domain (rest looked up from reference TRBV7-8 and TRBJ1-2): GAGVSQSPRYKVAKRGQDVALRCDPISGHVSLFWYQQALGQGPEFLTYFQNEAQLDKSGLPSDRFFAERPEGSVSTLKIQRTQQEDSAVYLCASSTGQGSYGYTFGSGTRLTVV.

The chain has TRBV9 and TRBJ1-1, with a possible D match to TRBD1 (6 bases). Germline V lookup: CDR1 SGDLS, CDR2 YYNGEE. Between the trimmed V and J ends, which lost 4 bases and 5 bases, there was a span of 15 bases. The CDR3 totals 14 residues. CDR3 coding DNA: TGTGCCAGCAGCCCGGTGACAAGGGGGACTGAAGCTTTCTTT. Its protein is CASSPVTRGTEAFF.

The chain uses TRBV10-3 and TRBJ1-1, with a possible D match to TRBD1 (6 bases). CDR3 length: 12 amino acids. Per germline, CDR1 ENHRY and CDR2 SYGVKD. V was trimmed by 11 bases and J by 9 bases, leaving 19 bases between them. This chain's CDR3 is CAVAKGDDQAFF. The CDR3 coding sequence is TGTGCCGTCGCAAAGGGGGATGATCAAGCTTTCTTT.

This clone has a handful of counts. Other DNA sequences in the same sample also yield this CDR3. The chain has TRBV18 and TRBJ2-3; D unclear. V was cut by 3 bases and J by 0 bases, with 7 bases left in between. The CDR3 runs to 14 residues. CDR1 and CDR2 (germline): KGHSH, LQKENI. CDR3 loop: CASSPTGSTDTQYF. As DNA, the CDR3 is TGTGCCAGCTCACCCACTGGTAGCACAGATACGCAGTATTTT.

The CDR3 DNA is TGTGCCAGCAGCGATCAGTCCCTCTCTGGAAACACCATATATTTT. It translates to CASSDQSLSGNTIYF. V and J are TRBV9 and TRBJ1-3; no clear D gene. Germline CDR1 reads SGDLS; CDR2 reads YYNGEE. The CDR3 sequence is 15 residues long. Trimming stripped 3 bases from V and 0 bases from J, with 10 bases between.

CDR3 region: CASTRGGSTDTQYF. The CDR3, as DNA: TGTGCCAGCACCCGGGGAGGGAGCACAGATACGCAGTATTTT. This rearrangement joins TRBV2 to TRBJ2-3; 7 nucleotides line up with TRBD2. The CDR3 is made up of 14 amino acids. Looked up from germline, CDR1 is SNHLY and CDR2 is FYNNEI. Unmatched junction bases numbered 4, after V lost 7 bases and J lost 0 bases.

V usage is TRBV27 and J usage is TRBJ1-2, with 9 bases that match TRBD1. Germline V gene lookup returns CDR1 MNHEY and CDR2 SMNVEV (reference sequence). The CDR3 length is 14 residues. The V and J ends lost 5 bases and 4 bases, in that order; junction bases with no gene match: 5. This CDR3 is CASSTRTGAYGYTF. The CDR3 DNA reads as TGTGCCAGCAGTACCCGGACAGGGGCCTATGGCTACACCTTC.

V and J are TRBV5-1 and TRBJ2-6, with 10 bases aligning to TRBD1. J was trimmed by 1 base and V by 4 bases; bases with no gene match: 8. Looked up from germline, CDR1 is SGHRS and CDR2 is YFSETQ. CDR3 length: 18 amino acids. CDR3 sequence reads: CASSTQPGQGSGANVLTF. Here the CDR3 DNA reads TGCGCCAGCAGCACCCAGCCGGGACAGGGGTCTGGGGCCAACGTCCTGACTTTC.

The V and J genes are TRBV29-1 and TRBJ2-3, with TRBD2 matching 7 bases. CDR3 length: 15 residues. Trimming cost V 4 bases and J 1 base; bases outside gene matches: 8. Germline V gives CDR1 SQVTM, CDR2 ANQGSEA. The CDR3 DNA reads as TGCAGCGTTGTCGGCGGGGGTCGGGGCACAGATACGCAGTATTTT. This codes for CSVVGGGRGTDTQYF.

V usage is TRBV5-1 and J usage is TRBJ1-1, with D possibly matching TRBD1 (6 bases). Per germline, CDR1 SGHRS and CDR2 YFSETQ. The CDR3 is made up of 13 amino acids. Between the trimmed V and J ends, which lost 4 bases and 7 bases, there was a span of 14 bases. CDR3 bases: TGCGCCAGCAGCACGAACACAGGGATTGAAGCTTTCTTT. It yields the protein CASSTNTGIEAFF.

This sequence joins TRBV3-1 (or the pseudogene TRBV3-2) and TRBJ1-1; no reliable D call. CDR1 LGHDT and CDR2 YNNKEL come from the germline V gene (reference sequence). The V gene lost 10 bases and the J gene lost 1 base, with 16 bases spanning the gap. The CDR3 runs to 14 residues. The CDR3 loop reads CATAPEGRNTEAFF. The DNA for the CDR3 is TGTGCCACCGCCCCCGAGGGTAGGAACACTGAAGCTTTCTTT.

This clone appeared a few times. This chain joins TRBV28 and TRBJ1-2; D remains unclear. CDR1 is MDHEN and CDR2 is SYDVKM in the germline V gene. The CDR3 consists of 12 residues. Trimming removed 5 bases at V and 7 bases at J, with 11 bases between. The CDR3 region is CASSPVGGGYTF. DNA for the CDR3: TGTGCCAGCAGTCCCGTGGGAGGTGGCTACACCTTC.

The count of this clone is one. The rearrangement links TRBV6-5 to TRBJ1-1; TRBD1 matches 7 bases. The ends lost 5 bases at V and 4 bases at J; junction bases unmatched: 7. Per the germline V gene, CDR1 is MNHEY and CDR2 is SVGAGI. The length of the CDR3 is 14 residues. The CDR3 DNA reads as TGTGCCAGCAGTCTAGACAGGGTTTCCACTGAAGCTTTCTTT. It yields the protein CASSLDRVSTEAFF.

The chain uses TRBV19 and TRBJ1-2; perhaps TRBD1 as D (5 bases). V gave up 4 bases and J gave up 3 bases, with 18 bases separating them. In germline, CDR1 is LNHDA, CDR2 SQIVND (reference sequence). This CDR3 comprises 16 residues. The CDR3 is CASSKGRRANDYGYTF. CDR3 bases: TGTGCCAGTAGTAAAGGGCGCAGGGCGAATGACTATGGCTACACCTTC.

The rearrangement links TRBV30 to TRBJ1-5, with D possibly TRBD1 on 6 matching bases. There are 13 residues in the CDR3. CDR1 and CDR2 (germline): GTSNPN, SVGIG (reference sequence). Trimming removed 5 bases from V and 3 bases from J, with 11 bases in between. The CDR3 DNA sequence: TGTGCCTGGGGGAGACAGGACAATCAGCCCCAGCATTTT. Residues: CAWGRQDNQPQHF.

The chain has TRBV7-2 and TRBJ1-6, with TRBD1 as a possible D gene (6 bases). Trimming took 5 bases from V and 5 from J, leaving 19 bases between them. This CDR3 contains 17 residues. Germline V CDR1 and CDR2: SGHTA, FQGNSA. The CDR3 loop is CASSKTGQWVDNSPLHF. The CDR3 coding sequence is TGTGCCAGCAGCAAGACCGGACAGTGGGTAGATAATTCACCCCTCCACTTT.

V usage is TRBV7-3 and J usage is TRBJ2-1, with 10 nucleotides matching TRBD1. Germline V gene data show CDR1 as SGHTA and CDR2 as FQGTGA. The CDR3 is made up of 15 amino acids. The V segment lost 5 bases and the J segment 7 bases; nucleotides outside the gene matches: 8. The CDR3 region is CASSRGTGDGNEQFF. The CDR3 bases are TGTGCCAGCAGCAGAGGGACAGGGGACGGGAATGAGCAGTTCTTC.

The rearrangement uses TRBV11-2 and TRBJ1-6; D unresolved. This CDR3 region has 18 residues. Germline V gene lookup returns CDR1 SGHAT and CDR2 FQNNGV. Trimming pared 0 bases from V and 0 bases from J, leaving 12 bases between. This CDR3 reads CASSLEPAGHSYNSPLHF. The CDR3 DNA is TGTGCCAGCAGCTTAGAGCCGGCAGGCCACTCCTATAATTCACCCCTCCACTTT.

The CDR3 DNA follows: TGCAGTGGACAGGGCAACGAGCAGTACTTC. It translates to CSGQGNEQYF. The chain combines TRBV20-1 with TRBJ2-7; 7 bases are a match to TRBD1. The CDR3 contains 10 residues. CDR1 DFQATT and CDR2 SNEGSKA come from the germline V gene (reference sequence). J lost 5 bases, V lost 7 bases, and 2 bases had no gene match.

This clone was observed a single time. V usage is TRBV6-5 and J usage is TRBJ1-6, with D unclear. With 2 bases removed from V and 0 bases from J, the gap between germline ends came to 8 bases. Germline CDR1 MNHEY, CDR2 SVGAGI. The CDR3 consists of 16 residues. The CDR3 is CASSYIVGSYNSPLHF. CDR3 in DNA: TGTGCCAGCAGTTACATTGTCGGCTCCTATAATTCACCCCTCCACTTT.